The clone carrying this T cell receptor (beta chain) was seen only once. Source study methods: Reference gene primer amplification gave nucleated cell count estimates. Sequencing was performed with immunoSEQ multiplex PCR; in TCRdb, only in-frame clones are kept and a portion is missing. That table is the source of V, J and clone size, and D and trimming were worked out from the DNA. This table has over 85,000 clones, around 87% appearing once. This record belongs to a study of blood T cell repertoires in COVID-19. Whole-study context: Material from acute and convalescent COVID-19 was sourced from the United States, Italy and Spain. From T cells, B-cell-depleted T cells, or PBMCs came the material, which was cDNA or gDNA.

Per the germline V gene, CDR1 is KGHSH and CDR2 is LQKENI. Trimming took 4 bases from V and 6 from J, leaving 13 bases between them. The CDR3 loop spans 13 amino acids. Specimen: peripheral blood. The chain uses TRBV18 and TRBJ2-7; TRBD1 might be the D (5 bases). This receptor was taken from a human donor with acute or convalescent COVID-19. The donor label of this sample is uncertain. CDR3 nucleotide sequence: TGTGCCAGCTCACTTGGCAGGGCTGGCGAGCAGTACTTC. This gives the protein CASSLGRAGEQYF.